This entry describes one T cell receptor (beta chain). Germline V gene data show CDR1 as SGHDT and CDR2 as YYEEEE. This CDR3 is 13 amino acids long. Germline trimming cut 10 bases from V and 5 bases from J; bases unmatched to any gene: 7. These data are taken from a study of CD8+ T cells in alopecia areata. As the sequencing template, cDNA was produced by extracting RNA and reverse transcribing it. Assay: immunoSEQ multiplex PCR; the TCRdb copy retains only in-frame clones and omits some. The sample has 150,000 to 200,000 clones, 50% to 65% seen once. The treatment is: oral pan-JAK inhibitor, 5-10 mg twice daily.

The V gene is TRBV5-6, the J gene TRBJ2-2, with TRBD1 matching over 8 bases. This TCR came from a human donor with alopecia areata. This specimen consisted of CD4+ T cells sorted from blood, obtained at week 24, from a patient treated with tofacitinib. CDR3 amino acids: CASRDRSTGELFF. In nucleotides, the CDR3 is TGTGCCTCCCGGGACAGGAGTACCGGGGAGCTGTTTTTT.